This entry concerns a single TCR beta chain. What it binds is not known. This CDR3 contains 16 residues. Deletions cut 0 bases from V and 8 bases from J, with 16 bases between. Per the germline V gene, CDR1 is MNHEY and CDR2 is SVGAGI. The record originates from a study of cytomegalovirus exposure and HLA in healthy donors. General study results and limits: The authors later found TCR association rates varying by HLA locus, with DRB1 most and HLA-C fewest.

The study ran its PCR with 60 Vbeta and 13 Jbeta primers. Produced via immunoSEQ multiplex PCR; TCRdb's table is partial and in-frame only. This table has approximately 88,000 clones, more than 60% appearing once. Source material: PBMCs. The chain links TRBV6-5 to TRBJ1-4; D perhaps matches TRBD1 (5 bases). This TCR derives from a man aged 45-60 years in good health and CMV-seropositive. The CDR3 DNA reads TGTGCCAGCAGTTACTCGATAGGTGGGGCCCGAGAAAAACTGTTTTTT. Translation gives CASSYSIGGAREKLFF.